One and the same sample provided the 5 T cell receptor beta chains below, sequenced in a study of Ad26.COV2.S vaccination and SARS-CoV-2 variants. Treatment specified: around 19 received Ad26.COV2.S at low or high dose, single or two shots; about five received placebo; per-sample allocation not given. The samples were gathered on day 63 after the first injection of vaccine or placebo. The repertoire was sequenced with immunoSEQ multiplex PCR; TCRdb's copy has only in-frame clones and lacks some. The profile shows hundreds of thousands of clones, approximately 88% of them singletons. The sample consisted of peripheral blood, taken in a trial of Ad26.COV2.S vaccine versus placebo. The receptors stem from a person aged 18-65 years who received the Ad26.COV2.S COVID-19 vaccine or a placebo.

In its sample, this clone was seen once. The chain links TRBV5-1 to TRBJ2-1; 11 bases are a match to TRBD2. The CDR3 extends over 16 amino acids. After removal of 4 bases from V and 7 bases from J, the junction contained 10 bases not matched to a gene. Germline V CDR1 and CDR2: SGHRS, YFSETQ. The CDR3 sequence: CASSVALAGGGNEQFF. The CDR3 DNA is TGCGCCAGCAGCGTGGCTCTAGCGGGAGGAGGAAATGAGCAGTTCTTC.

V is TRBV15 and J is TRBJ2-5; unclear D gene. Trimming took off 1 base at V and 5 bases at J, with 17 bases between the two ends. The CDR3 has 16 residues. Germline CDR1 reads LNHNV; CDR2 reads YYDKDF (reference sequence). The chain's CDR3 is CATSRVGSDRRETQYF. The CDR3 DNA reads TGTGCCACCAGCAGAGTTGGGTCGGATAGACGGGAGACCCAGTACTTC.

The V and J genes are TRBV18 and TRBJ1-5; D unresolved. Germline V CDR1 and CDR2: KGHSH, LQKENI. Deletions cut 3 bases from V and 9 bases from J, with 12 bases between. The CDR3 loop spans 13 amino acids. CDR3 sequence (DNA): TGTGCCAGCTCACCTCCTTCCTTGGGGCCCCAGCATTTT. Protein product: CASSPPSLGPQHF.

The chain carries TRBV19 and TRBJ2-1, with TRBD2 identical over 7 bases. The CDR3 covers 14 residues. J gave up 7 bases and V 2 bases, and 5 bases lay outside the gene matches. Looked up from germline, CDR1 is LNHDA and CDR2 is SQIVND (reference sequence). This CDR3 is CASSISRTRNEQFF. CDR3 sequence (DNA): TGTGCCAGTAGTATATCGCGGACTAGGAATGAGCAGTTCTTC.

The rearrangement links TRBV10-3 to TRBJ1-2; D may be TRBD1 (6 bases). Trimming took off 3 bases at V and 5 bases at J, with 19 bases between the two ends. The CDR3 spans 16 residues. CDR1 and CDR2 (germline): ENHRY, SYGVKD. Here the CDR3 reads CAISDPTGGAGYGYTF. The DNA of the CDR3 is TGTGCCATCAGTGATCCTACCGGGGGGGCCGGTTATGGCTACACCTTC.